This TCR beta chain was identified in a study of blood T cell repertoires in COVID-19. Study-level background: There were acute and convalescent COVID-19 samples, and they came from the United States, Italy and Spain. The analysed material was cDNA or gDNA that came from T cells, B-cell-depleted T cells, or PBMCs.

V was trimmed by 3 bases and J by 6 bases, leaving 17 bases between them. The CDR3 is 14 amino acids. CDR1 and CDR2 from the germline V gene are GTSNPN and SVGIG (reference sequence). Study processing details: Amplification from reference gene primers served as the basis for estimated nucleated cell counts. Here immunoSEQ multiplex PCR was the method, and the copy in TCRdb shows in-frame clones only, minus some. For V, J and clone size, that table is used; D and trimming come from the DNA. The sample lists roughly 67,000 clones, around 85% seen once, with roughly 23% in the top ten. This chain uses TRBV30 with TRBJ1-1; tentative D call: TRBD1 (6 bases). This TCR was sampled from a middle-aged man with acute or convalescent COVID-19. The material sequenced was peripheral blood. CDR3 bases: TGTGCCTGGAGCCCCACAGGGACGCGCGCTGAAGCTTTCTTT. Translating it yields CAWSPTGTRAEAFF. Full variable domain (rest looked up from reference TRBV30 and TRBJ1-1): SQTIHQWPATLVQPVGSPLSLECTVEGTSNPNLYWYRQAAGRGLQLLFYSVGIGQISSEVPQNLSASRPQDRQFILSSKKLLLSDSGFYLCAWSPTGTRAEAFFGQGTRLTVV.